This TCR beta chain was identified during a study of OX40 agonist ivuxolimab in advanced cancers. The timepoints at which blood was sampled were baseline, cycle 4 day 1, and cycle 7 day 1. The ends were cut back, 4 bases at V and 5 bases at J, with 3 bases in the middle. This CDR3 has 11 residues. Germline V lookup: CDR1 PRHDT, CDR2 FYEKMQ (reference sequence). Generated by immunoSEQ multiplex PCR, the TCRdb table keeps only in-frame clones and is missing some. The sample has 60,000 to 75,000 clones, approximately 80% seen once; the top ten hold about 1.1%. This specimen was CD4+ or CD8+ T cells sorted from blood, taken in a trial of the OX40 agonist ivuxolimab. The source of this sequence is an adult with an advanced solid tumor such as melanoma, head and neck, liver or kidney cancer. The J gene is TRBJ2-4, the V gene TRBV13; no clear D gene. The CDR3 DNA reads TGTGCCAGCAGCTGGGAAAACATTCAGTACTTC. This encodes CASSWENIQYF.